A selection of T cell receptor beta chains follows, all from one sample in a study of blood T cell repertoires in COVID-19. Data came from immunoSEQ multiplex PCR; TCRdb stores just in-frame clones and leaves some out. This table has around 140,000 clones, around four fifths appearing once. The sample comprised peripheral blood. The receptors here all came from a human donor in a cohort sampled during active COVID-19. Both conserved end residues are trimmed from each CDR3. Rows give clone size only sometimes, using once, few, many, or a class for an expanded clone.

cdr3_length clone_size j_call v_call cdr3_aa
18 NA TRBJ2-3 TRBV7-3 ASSPLTTFLAGGPTDTQY
13 NA TRBJ1-1 TRBV9 ASSARTGGVSEAF
13 NA TRBJ2-1 TRBV7-9 ASSAGTSGAGGGF
12 once TRBJ1-5 TRBV6-5 ASSPQNSNQPQH
11 NA TRBJ1-2 TRBV5-1 ASSLDGFKGYT
12 NA TRBJ1-1 TRBV2 ASTRSFGDTEAF
13 NA TRBJ1-5 TRBV2 ASSELRQGSQPQH
12 NA TRBJ1-1 TRBV28 ASSEPRGIAEAF
11 few TRBJ2-7 TRBV11-2 ASSLGPNYEQY
12 NA TRBJ1-6 TRBV5-4 ASTTTGYNSPLH
14 NA TRBJ2-3 TRBV7-9 ASSSTAGKSTDTQY
12 NA TRBJ1-1 TRBV5-1 ASSLDGTDTEAF
16 NA TRBJ2-6 TRBV7-6 ASSLVAGGSSGANVLT
12 NA TRBJ1-1 TRBV6-5 ASSYSKGQGWTF
16 NA TRBJ2-4 TRBV5-1 ASSLGLAGARRQNIQY
12 NA TRBJ1-1 TRBV5-1 ASSSTTEGTEAF
13 few TRBJ1-1 TRBV14 ASSQGRGRNTEAF
15 NA TRBJ1-3 TRBV10-3 AISELPGTGGRNTIY
14 NA TRBJ2-3 TRBV10-3 AISESSSGGADTQY
14 NA TRBJ2-7 TRBV28 ASSLAGRGVGFEQY
15 NA TRBJ2-3 TRBV4-2 ASSQDPAGIGTDTQY
11 NA TRBJ2-1 TRBV11-2 ASSRDSNNEQF
12 NA TRBJ1-2 TRBV19 ASSITGGNYGYT
13 NA TRBJ2-7 TRBV7-8 ASSLEGDRRYEQY
16 NA TRBJ2-1 TRBV5-4 ASSGGTSGGAVYNEQF
12 NA TRBJ2-3 TRBV7-2 ASSFASGSDTQY
12 once TRBJ2-1 TRBV2 ASSDQGGYNEQF
14 NA TRBJ1-3 TRBV5-5 ASSRRTGESVDTIY
13 NA TRBJ2-2 TRBV27 ASTFRQGTTGELF
13 NA TRBJ1-1 TRBV28 ASSLRQGMNTEAF
15 NA TRBJ2-1 TRBV5-4 ASSSLRDRGLYNEQF
13 NA TRBJ1-5 TRBV4-1 ASSQNPTGNQPQH
11 NA TRBJ2-1 TRBV5-1 ASSYASYNEQF
14 NA TRBJ1-6 TRBV28 ASSPGQGRASFTLH
13 NA TRBJ2-3 TRBV7-9 ASSLAGGPSDTQY
15 NA TRBJ2-7 TRBV5-6 ASSQPTEPTDSYEQY
13 NA TRBJ2-7 TRBV7-6 ASSAKGQGASEQY
12 NA TRBJ1-1 TRBV7-2 ASSLALMGFEAF
8 once TRBJ1-1 TRBV24-1 ATIKEAAF
13 NA TRBJ2-6 TRBV2 ASSGGHSGANVLT
13 NA TRBJ2-3 TRBV9 ASSVTGLQADTQY
13 NA TRBJ2-7 TRBV24-1 ATSDSGQGLSEQY
12 NA TRBJ2-5 TRBV28 ASRLSGIQETQY
14 NA TRBJ2-1 TRBV4-2 ASSQGGGAPYNEQF
13 once TRBJ1-1 TRBV6-5 ASRSRTTLNTEAF
9 NA TRBJ2-4 TRBV6-1 ASSEEPGRH
15 once TRBJ2-6 TRBV5-5 ASSLQGISSGANVLT
11 NA TRBJ2-1 TRBV4-2 ASSLVGENEQF
11 once TRBJ1-6 TRBV12-3/TRBV12-4 ASRRGANSPLH
11 NA TRBJ2-3 TRBV29-1 SLIAGEEDTQY
13 NA TRBJ1-1 TRBV7-9 ASSLLSRENTEAF
13 few TRBJ2-1 TRBV6-5 ATLTSGGQSNEQF
14 NA TRBJ1-1 TRBV7-9 ASSLARGLPNTEAF
11 NA TRBJ2-2 TRBV5-1 ASGGGNTGELF
14 NA TRBJ2-6 TRBV6-6 ASFNAGSSGANVLT